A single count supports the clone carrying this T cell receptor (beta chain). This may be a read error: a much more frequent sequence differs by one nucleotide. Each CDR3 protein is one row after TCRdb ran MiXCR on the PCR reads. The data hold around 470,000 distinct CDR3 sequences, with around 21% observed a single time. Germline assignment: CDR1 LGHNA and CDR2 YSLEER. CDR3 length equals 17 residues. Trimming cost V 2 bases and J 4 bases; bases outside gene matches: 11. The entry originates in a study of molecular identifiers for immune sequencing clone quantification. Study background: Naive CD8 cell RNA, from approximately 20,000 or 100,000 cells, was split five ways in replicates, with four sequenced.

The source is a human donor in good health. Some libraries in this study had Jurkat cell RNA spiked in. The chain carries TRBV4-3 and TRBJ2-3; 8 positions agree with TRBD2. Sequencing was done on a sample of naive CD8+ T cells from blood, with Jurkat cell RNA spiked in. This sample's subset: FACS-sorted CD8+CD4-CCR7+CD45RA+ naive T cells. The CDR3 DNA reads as TGCGCCAGCAGCCAATCCTACAGCGGGGGCGCCGCAGATACGCAGTATTTT. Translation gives CASSQSYSGGAADTQYF.